This is a list of T cell receptor beta chains from one sample in a study of long-term antiretroviral therapy in people with HIV. This table comes from immunoSEQ multiplex PCR, and its TCRdb copy is limited to in-frame clones, with some not included. The table lists around 32,000 clones, 70% to 90% of them singletons. Sequencing used unsorted PBMCs, obtained 3.2 years before starting antiretroviral therapy. These receptors were obtained from a man aged 50-60 years with HIV. Both conserved end residues are part of each CDR3. A D gene is named only where the DNA matches it firmly. Clone sizes are given selectively: once, few, many, or a class where the clone is expanded.

V gene	J gene	clone size	D gene	CDR3 protein	CDR3 DNA
TRBV19	TRBJ2-7	NA	NA	CASSITSMGEQYF	TGTGCCAGTAGTATAACGTCGATGGGGGAGCAGTACTTC
TRBV6-5	TRBJ2-4	NA	NA	CASTQGSGAKNIQYF	TGTGCCAGCACTCAGGGTAGTGGGGCCAAAAACATTCAGTACTTC
TRBV28	TRBJ2-2	NA	NA	CASINLQGRGELFF	TGTGCCAGCATCAACTTACAGGGGAGGGGGGAGCTGTTTTTT
TRBV25-1	TRBJ2-1	NA	NA	CASRLTGFGNEQFF	TGTGCCAGCCGCCTCACAGGGTTCGGCAATGAGCAGTTCTTC
TRBV7-2	TRBJ1-2	NA	NA	CASSRDFGIDTGYTF	TGTGCCAGCAGCCGGGATTTTGGGATAGACACAGGCTACACCTTC
TRBV7-2	TRBJ2-7	NA	TRBD2	CASSLGLAGDYEQYF	TGTGCCAGCAGCTTGGGACTAGCGGGGGACTACGAGCAGTACTTC
TRBV4-1	TRBJ1-3	NA	NA	CASSLGGRSGNTIYF	TGCGCCAGCAGCCTCGGGGGCCGCTCTGGAAACACCATATATTTT
TRBV19	TRBJ2-1	NA	NA	CASSMRADTYNEQFF	TGTGCCAGTAGTATGAGAGCGGACACCTACAATGAGCAGTTCTTC
TRBV6-6	TRBJ2-7	NA	TRBD2	CASSLAGRSSYEQYF	TGTGCCAGCAGTTTAGCGGGGAGAAGCTCCTACGAGCAGTACTTC
TRBV2	TRBJ1-5	NA	NA	CATSWDSNQPQHF	TGTGCCACCTCTTGGGATAGCAATCAGCCCCAGCATTTT
TRBV21-1	TRBJ2-1	once	NA	CASSKGCQADYNEQFF	TGTGCCAGCAGCAAAGGTTGCCAGGCGGACTACAATGAGCAGTTCTTC
TRBV7-8	TRBJ1-1	NA	NA	CASSLVTPNTEAFF	TGTGCCAGCAGCTTAGTTACTCCTAACACTGAAGCTTTCTTT
TRBV18	TRBJ1-2	NA	TRBD1	CASSPARQGERGDGYTF	TGTGCCAGCTCACCTGCTCGACAGGGGGAGAGGGGCGATGGCTACACCTTC
TRBV14	TRBJ1-1	NA	NA	CASSQSRRDMNTEAFF	TGTGCCAGCAGCCAGTCTCGCAGGGACATGAACACTGAAGCTTTCTTT
TRBV4-3	TRBJ2-7	NA	TRBD1	CASSQAPPGQRSYEQYF	TGCGCCAGCAGCCAAGCCCCTCCGGGACAGCGATCCTACGAGCAGTACTTC
TRBV30	TRBJ1-5	NA	NA	CAWSVTGANQPQHF	TGTGCCTGGAGTGTAACGGGGGCTAATCAGCCCCAGCATTTT
TRBV7-2	TRBJ1-6	NA	NA	CASSLESQGTSPLHF	TGTGCCAGCAGCTTAGAGTCCCAAGGGACTTCACCCCTCCACTTT
TRBV19	TRBJ1-1	NA	NA	CASSRPPTEAFF	TGTGCCAGTAGCCGACCCCCGACTGAAGCTTTCTTT
TRBV7-9	TRBJ1-5	few	NA	CASSLNQGNQPQHF	TGTGCCAGCAGCTTAAATCAGGGAAACCAGCCCCAGCATTTT
TRBV9	TRBJ2-7	NA	NA	CASSPIEGSYEQYF	TGTGCCAGCAGCCCCATAGAGGGGTCCTACGAGCAGTACTTC
TRBV9	TRBJ2-3	NA	TRBD2	CASSVGVSGGAFLTDTQYF	TGTGCCAGCAGCGTAGGTGTTAGCGGGGGGGCCTTTTTGACAGATACGCAGTATTTT
TRBV19	TRBJ2-1	NA	TRBD2	CASLAGGTVGDEQFF	TGTGCCAGTTTAGCGGGAGGGACTGTGGGGGATGAGCAGTTCTTC
TRBV5-1	TRBJ2-7	NA	NA	CASSLAQAGSYEQYF	TGCGCCAGCAGCTTGGCCCAGGCCGGTTCCTACGAGCAGTACTTC
TRBV5-1	TRBJ2-3	NA	NA	CASSLAQVQSMDTQYF	TGCGCCAGCAGCTTGGCGCAGGTACAATCCATGGATACGCAGTATTTT
TRBV2	TRBJ1-1	NA	TRBD1	CASDAGGMAAAEAFF	TGTGCCAGCGACGCAGGGGGGATGGCGGCGGCTGAAGCTTTCTTT
TRBV27	TRBJ2-3	NA	TRBD2	CASSFSAGGASTDTQYF	TGTGCCAGCAGTTTTTCGGCGGGGGGGGCCAGCACAGATACGCAGTATTTT
TRBV13	TRBJ2-5	NA	NA	CASSQQETQYF	TGTGCCAGCAGCCAGCAAGAGACCCAGTACTTC
TRBV11-3	TRBJ2-1	NA	NA	CASSPRGGAYSYNEQFF	TGTGCCAGCAGCCCTAGGGGGGGGGCGTACTCCTACAATGAGCAGTTCTTC
TRBV6-5	TRBJ2-7	NA	NA	CASSYARGGSYEQYF	TGTGCCAGCAGTTACGCTCGGGGAGGTTCCTACGAGCAGTACTTC
TRBV9	TRBJ2-7	NA	NA	CASSVGERYEQYF	TGTGCCAGCAGCGTAGGTGAACGCTACGAGCAGTACTTC
TRBV28	TRBJ2-3	NA	TRBD2	CASILAGTDTQYF	TGTGCCAGCATACTAGCGGGGACAGATACGCAGTATTTT
TRBV10-3	TRBJ2-2	NA	TRBD2	CAIKGEMGRVGELFF	TGTGCCATCAAAGGAGAGATGGGGAGGGTCGGGGAGCTGTTTTTT
TRBV7-2	TRBJ2-3	NA	NA	CASSLAPGSTDTQYF	TGTGCCAGCAGCTTAGCTCCAGGGAGCACAGATACGCAGTATTTT
TRBV6-5	TRBJ2-7	NA	NA	CASSRGLLSSYEQYF	TGTGCCAGCAGCAGGGGTCTTTTAAGCTCCTACGAGCAGTACTTC
TRBV10-2	TRBJ2-3	NA	TRBD2	CASSPLAESTDTQYF	TGCGCCAGCAGCCCACTAGCGGAGAGCACAGATACGCAGTATTTT
TRBV7-2	TRBJ2-3	NA	TRBD2	CASSLRPVGSGNSDTQYF	TGTGCCAGCAGCTTAAGGCCTGTAGGCAGCGGGAACTCAGATACGCAGTATTTT
TRBV6-5	TRBJ1-6	NA	NA	CASTIGRNSPLHF	TGTGCCAGCACCATAGGGAGGAATTCACCCCTCCACTTT
TRBV6-6	TRBJ1-4	NA	NA	CASSPTGMANEKLFF	TGTGCCAGCAGTCCAACAGGGATGGCTAATGAAAAACTGTTTTTT
TRBV5-1	TRBJ1-2	NA	TRBD1	CASSLFGQGTSGYTF	TGCGCCAGCAGCTTGTTCGGACAGGGGACGAGTGGCTACACCTTC
TRBV5-1	TRBJ1-4	once	TRBD1	CASSLAGGTEGEKLFF	TGCGCCAGCAGCTTGGCCGGCGGGACAGAGGGCGAAAAACTGTTTTTT
TRBV19	TRBJ1-1	NA	NA	CASSIRAEYEAFF	TGTGCCAGTAGTATTCGCGCAGAGTATGAAGCTTTCTTT
TRBV18	TRBJ2-7	NA	NA	CASSASVGTHYEQYF	TGTGCCAGCTCAGCCTCCGTGGGGACACACTACGAGCAGTACTTC
TRBV7-2	TRBJ1-5	NA	NA	CASTPLPGNQPQHF	TGTGCCAGCACTCCCCTTCCTGGCAATCAGCCCCAGCATTTT
TRBV6-1	TRBJ2-7	NA	NA	CASSEAQGWAYEQYF	TGTGCCAGCAGTGAGGCTCAGGGGTGGGCCTACGAGCAGTACTTC